This TCR beta chain emerged from a study of a mutant IDH1 vaccine in newly diagnosed glioma (dated by TCRdb to the early 2020s). A note on the overall study: Patients were given eight vaccinations, in weeks 1, 3, 5, 7, 11, 15, 19 and 23, which matched visits V03 through V10. Vaccination started 4-6 weeks after radiotherapy alone, or was given together with temozolomide cycles in the groups whose treatment included chemotherapy. Of the approximately 34 patients who were treated, approximately 60% were male and approximately 40% were female, and the mean age was about 40 years. Before enrollment, most patients had been given radiochemotherapy with temozolomide as standard therapy, while the rest had received either radiotherapy alone or temozolomide alone. Peripheral blood samples were drawn at six visits, namely V03 (baseline), V05, V07, V10, V12 and V13. Longitudinal TCRB deep sequencing was performed for 25 to 30 treated patients wherever samples were available for exploratory analyses. Findings and caveats that apply to the study as a whole: The authors stated that sample limitations prevented analyses of patient blood samples from being reproduced. Availability determined which PBMC samples were chosen for TCRB deep sequencing. No apparent relationship was observed between pseudoprogression and alterations in the top peripheral T cell clonotypes detected by TCRB sequencing. Across multiple MHC alleles, vaccine-induced immune responses were seen in approximately 93% of patients.

From a lookup of the germline V gene, CDR1 and CDR2 are SGHRS and YFSETQ. The CDR3 goes from the cysteine to the phenylalanine over 13 residues. Of all the DNA, just the CDR3 is kept, 39 bases in frame from base 1. The V end gives up 1 base and the J end 6 bases, leaving 3 bases in the junction not matched to a gene. The library was built by means of the immunoSEQ multiplex PCR assay. Following the manufacturer's protocol, the hsTCRB Kit was used to amplify rearranged TCR beta chain sequences. Sequencing of TCRB libraries was carried out on an Illumina MiSeq. As for the authors' bioinformatics: The kit vendor's proprietary platform handled demultiplexing, trimming and gene mapping. TCRdb retrieved this table from immuneACCESS and kept in-frame rearrangements only. Not all clones are present; in checked studies, unresolved V genes account for under half, and no reason is known for the remainder. The V and J calls and clone size come from that table; D and trimming were worked out from the DNA. Counted in this sample were around 80,000 clones; approximately 89% of them appeared once. The top ten constitute 0.6% to 0.95% of the sample.

Remarks on this clone: Its antigen is still unknown. One base away there is no much larger clone; base qualities are not given.

This specimen's time point label, interpreted: week 23, last vaccination. Every vaccine dose consisted of 300 ug of a 20-mer mutant IDH1 peptide in Montanide, administered subcutaneously together with topical imiquimod. All donors had newly diagnosed IDH1-mutant astrocytomas of WHO grade 3 or 4 that showed loss of nuclear ATRX. The samples were drawn from NOA16, a multicentre, single-arm, open-label phase I trial in Germany that tested a mutant IDH1 peptide vaccine in humans for the first time. The DNeasy Blood and Tissue Kit was used to extract genomic DNA from EDTA blood for TCRB sequencing. Here the sequenced sample was PBMCs, taken from a glioma patient whose treatment included an IDH1 peptide vaccine. This clonotype was obtained from a woman between 45 and 65 years old with glioma. The V gene is TRBV5-1 and the J gene is TRBJ2-7, with 8 junctional bases fitting TRBD1. The CDR3 reads as follows: CASSLTGGSEQYF. The nucleotides read TGCGCCAGCAGCTTGACAGGGGGTAGCGAGCAGTACTTC.